This TCR beta chain comes out of a study of identifying expanded T cells in peripheral blood. Study findings and constraints: Variance in clone template counts between roughly two-week samples significantly increased with total template count across all healthy donors. Technical replicates showed approximately 1.2 changed clones; two weeks around 15; four weeks 19.

This table comes from immunoSEQ multiplex PCR, and its TCRdb copy is limited to in-frame clones, with some not included. The data show around 95,000 clones, 80% to 90% seen once. The V segment lost 0 bases and the J segment 4 bases; nucleotides outside the gene matches: 3. Germline V gene sequence: CDR1 MGHRA, CDR2 YSYEKL. The CDR3 is made up of 16 amino acids. About this clone itself: Its antigen is undetermined.

Collection occurred without any documented infections or immune events in donors. The V and J genes are TRBV4-1 and TRBJ2-1; 10 nucleotides align to TRBD2. Specimen: blood. The sequence was collected from a person aged 18-69 years in good health. The CDR3 sequence: CASSQDSSGGYNEQFF. CDR3 DNA sequence: TGCGCCAGCAGCCAAGACTCTAGCGGGGGTTACAATGAGCAGTTCTTC.